Listed below are T cell receptor beta chains from one sample, sequenced in a study of blood T cell repertoires in COVID-19. TCRdb keeps only in-frame clones here, not all; method: immunoSEQ multiplex PCR. The sample records about 52,000 clones, about 90% being singletons. The sequencing input was peripheral blood. These receptors were collected from a human donor in a cohort sampled during active COVID-19. Each CDR3 is given without its conserved first and last residue.

V gene: TRBV19; J gene: TRBJ2-1; CDR3 protein: ASMRNSYNEQF
V gene: TRBV11-2; J gene: TRBJ1-2; CDR3 protein: ASSLDPARLYGYT
V gene: TRBV11-2; J gene: TRBJ2-7; CDR3 protein: ASSPKRGQALHPTQY
V gene: TRBV5-8; J gene: TRBJ2-3; CDR3 protein: ASSLGGQGADTQY
V gene: TRBV18; J gene: TRBJ1-4; CDR3 protein: ASSPRGTDMSILF
V gene: TRBV19; J gene: TRBJ2-3; CDR3 protein: ASRDSGRDTQY
V gene: TRBV4-2; J gene: TRBJ2-5; CDR3 protein: ASSQGRSGNQETQY
V gene: TRBV18; J gene: TRBJ2-1; CDR3 protein: ASSLTPAGTSYNEQF
V gene: TRBV15; J gene: TRBJ1-1; CDR3 protein: ATSRDIGNTEAF
V gene: TRBV15; J gene: TRBJ1-6; CDR3 protein: ATSSGDIPLH
V gene: TRBV24-1; J gene: TRBJ1-2; CDR3 protein: ATSVTEAYGYT
V gene: TRBV20-1; J gene: TRBJ2-3; CDR3 protein: SASLLAGDTDTQY
V gene: TRBV19; J gene: TRBJ2-7; CDR3 protein: ASSTAGYEQY
V gene: TRBV11-1; J gene: TRBJ2-3; CDR3 protein: ASRRGGRTDTQY
V gene: TRBV5-1; J gene: TRBJ2-6; CDR3 protein: ASSRDRTGANVLT
V gene: TRBV11-2; J gene: TRBJ2-7; CDR3 protein: ASSSLAYSYEQY